One and the same sample provided the 17 T cell receptor beta chains below, sequenced in a study of response to subunit inactivated influenza vaccine. TCRdb reprocessed the RT-PCR reads via MiXCR and lists one record per CDR3 protein. In the table there are approximately 200,000 distinct CDR3 sequences, approximately 15% of which are singletons. This material consisted of CD8+ T cells sorted from PBMCs, taken roughly 5 days after vaccination. Source of these receptors: a man aged 50 to 59 who received an inactivated influenza vaccine.

This clonotype was counted between two and nine times. The chain employs TRBV7-2 and TRBJ2-7; D possibly matches TRBD1 or TRBD2 (5 bases each). Looked up from germline, CDR1 is SGHTA and CDR2 is FQGNSA. This CDR3 spans 14 amino acids. Trimming took off 2 bases at V and 5 bases at J, with 13 bases between the two ends. CDR3 DNA sequence: TGTGCCAGCAGCTTACTCGTTGAGGGGAACGAGCAGTACTTC. As protein: CASSLLVEGNEQYF.

The chain couples TRBV25-1 to TRBJ2-7; TRBD2 is a possible D gene (5 bases). Germline V CDR1 and CDR2: MGHDK, SYGVNS. There are 11 residues in the CDR3. The V end lost 4 bases, the J end lost 6 bases, and 7 bases lay between the germline ends. CDR3 protein: CASSASFEQYF. The DNA of the CDR3 is TGTGCCAGCAGTGCTAGCTTCGAGCAGTACTTC.

In its sample, this clonotype was seen a few times. The rearrangement joins TRBV7-9 to TRBJ1-2, with a possible D match to TRBD1 (5 bases). The germline V and J ends were trimmed by 4 bases and 6 bases, with 12 bases remaining between them. The CDR3 is made up of 13 amino acids. Germline CDR1 is SEHNR and CDR2 is FQNEAQ (reference sequence). The CDR3 region is CASSSGDRHGYTF. The CDR3 nucleotides read TGTGCCAGCAGCTCTGGGGACCGTCATGGCTACACCTTC. Combining the CDR3 with reference TRBV7-9 and TRBJ1-2 gives the whole variable domain DTGVSQNPRHKITKRGQNVTFRCDPISEHNRLYWYRQTLGQGPEFLTYFQNEAQLEKSRLLSDRFSAERPKGSFSTLEIQRTEQGDSAMYLCASSSGDRHGYTFGSGTRLTVV.

A few counts support this clonotype. This chain links TRBV7-6 with TRBJ2-5, with D tentatively TRBD1 (7 bases). The CDR3 consists of 14 residues. Germline lookup yields CDR1 SGHVS and CDR2 FNYEAQ. Trimming pared 3 bases from V and 4 bases from J, leaving 12 bases between. CDR3 sequence reads: CASSFQGGPETQYF. The CDR3 DNA follows: TGTGCCAGCAGCTTTCAGGGGGGTCCAGAGACCCAGTACTTC.

This clonotype was observed at least ten times. V usage is TRBV29-1 and J usage is TRBJ1-2; the D is unclear. Trimming shortened V by 0 bases and J by 7 bases, and 9 bases separated the two germline ends. CDR3 length equals 12 residues. Germline values: CDR1 SQVTM, CDR2 ANQGSEA. The chain's CDR3 is CSVEDKVGGYTF. The CDR3, as DNA: TGCAGCGTTGAAGATAAAGTCGGTGGCTACACCTTC.

The chain has TRBV25-1 and TRBJ2-5, with 7 nucleotides matching TRBD2. V lost 2 bases, J lost 3 bases, and 9 bases stayed unmatched. Germline CDR1 and CDR2: MGHDK and SYGVNS. The CDR3 totals 16 residues. The CDR3 protein is CASSELGLAEKETQYF. The CDR3 DNA is TGTGCCAGCAGTGAACTCGGTCTAGCGGAAAAAGAGACCCAGTACTTC.

This chain uses TRBV12-3 or TRBV12-4 with TRBJ2-6; 12 bases are shared with TRBD2. Trimming took 7 bases from V and 2 from J; bases not matched to a gene: 9. This CDR3 comprises 18 residues. In nucleotides, the CDR3 is TGTGCCAGCACCTTTCCCCTAGCGGGAGGGCCTGGGGCCAACGTCCTGACTTTC. Its protein is CASTFPLAGGPGANVLTF.

At least ten counts were recorded for this clonotype. The chain uses TRBV12-3 or TRBV12-4 and TRBJ2-7; D unclear. V dropped 5 bases and J dropped 0 bases, with 11 bases sitting between them. The CDR3 has 14 residues. In nucleotides, the CDR3 is TGTGCCAGCAGTCCGGCGGTTAGCTCCTACGAGCAGTACTTC. It yields the protein CASSPAVSSYEQYF.

The table lists this clonotype with a few counts. CDR3 amino acids: CATSEWGDPGELFF. CDR3 nucleotides: TGTGCCACCAGTGAATGGGGGGACCCCGGGGAGCTGTTTTTT. The chain uses TRBV24-1 and TRBJ2-2, with D possibly TRBD2 on 6 matching bases. V was shortened by 4 bases and J by 6 bases, with 11 bases between the two germline ends. There are 14 residues in the CDR3. Germline V lookup: CDR1 KGHDR, CDR2 SFDVKD.

This clonotype showed up many times. This chain uses TRBV28 with TRBJ2-2; no firm D call. V was shortened by 2 bases and J by 0 bases, with 4 bases between the two germline ends. Germline loops: CDR1 MDHEN, CDR2 SYDVKM. CDR3 length: 14 amino acids. The CDR3 DNA sequence: TGTGCCAGCAGTTTAGCGGCGAACACCGGGGAGCTGTTTTTT. It translates to CASSLAANTGELFF.

This clonotype was seen a handful of times. The chain links TRBV3-1 to TRBJ1-6, with D unresolved. The germline CDR1 and CDR2 sequences are LGHDT and YNNKEL (reference sequence). The CDR3 has 15 amino acids. Trimming cost V 1 base and J 3 bases, with 7 bases left between them. The CDR3 bases are TGTGCCAGCAGCCAAGGGCAAGACTATAATTCACCCCTCCACTTT. As protein: CASSQGQDYNSPLHF.

This clonotype was counted only a few times. The rearrangement joins TRBV28 to TRBJ2-2; D gene uncertain. CDR3 length: 12 residues. Germline V gene lookup returns CDR1 MDHEN and CDR2 SYDVKM. V gave up 10 bases and J gave up 5 bases, with 11 bases separating them. The CDR3 sequence is CATERGTGELFF. The CDR3 nucleotides read TGTGCCACAGAAAGAGGTACCGGGGAGCTGTTTTTT. Using reference TRBV28 and TRBJ2-2 for the parts outside the CDR3, the full variable domain is DVKVTQSSRYLVKRTGEKVFLECVQDMDHENMFWYRQDPGLGLRLIYFSYDVKMKEKGDIPEGYSVSREKKERFSLILESASTNQTSMYLCATERGTGELFFGEGSRLTVL.

By its share, this clonotype is medium-sized. The chain is built from TRBV29-1 and TRBJ2-5; unclear D gene. This CDR3 contains 14 residues. Trimming took off 2 bases at V and 0 bases at J, with 10 bases between the two ends. Germline V gives CDR1 SQVTM, CDR2 ANQGSEA. CDR3 bases: TGCAGCGTTGAACCTTTGGGTGACCAAGAGACCCAGTACTTC. Translating gives CSVEPLGDQETQYF.

Ten or more counts support this clonotype. V gene TRBV5-1 combines with J gene TRBJ2-2; D is perhaps TRBD2 (5 bases). The CDR3 contains 14 residues. V shed 1 base and J shed 5 bases, with 9 bases lying between them. Per germline, CDR1 SGHRS and CDR2 YFSETQ. The CDR3 sequence is CASSLTGRTGELFF. The CDR3 bases are TGCGCCAGCAGCTTGACGGGAAGGACCGGGGAGCTGTTTTTT.

This clonotype came up a few times. The chain combines TRBV28 with TRBJ2-1; D remains unclear. CDR1 and CDR2 from the germline V gene are MDHEN and SYDVKM. This CDR3 is 14 amino acids long. The V gene lost 10 bases and the J gene lost 3 bases, with 16 bases spanning the gap. CDR3 region: CATSPTIVYNEQFF. The CDR3, as DNA: TGTGCCACATCTCCCACTATAGTCTACAATGAGCAGTTCTTC.

The sample holds a few counts of this clonotype. The chain has TRBV7-6 and TRBJ2-3; D perhaps matches TRBD2 (6 bases). CDR1 SGHVS and CDR2 FNYEAQ come from the germline V gene. The V gene lost 5 bases and the J gene lost 2 bases, with 23 bases spanning the gap. There are 18 residues in the CDR3. CDR3 DNA: TGTGCCAGCAGCCCCCGACGAGGAAATAGCGGAAACACAGATACGCAGTATTTT. Translating it yields CASSPRRGNSGNTDTQYF.

This clonotype appeared a few times. The chain combines TRBV7-2 with TRBJ2-7, with D perhaps TRBD2 (6 bases). The CDR3 covers 14 residues. Germline V gene sequence: CDR1 SGHTA, CDR2 FQGNSA. Trimming took 3 bases from V and 13 from J, leaving 22 bases between them. The CDR3 region is CASSLGDSLYERYF. CDR3 nucleotide sequence: TGTGCCAGCAGCTTGGGGGACTCCCTTTACGAGCGATACTTC. The complete variable domain, with remaining parts taken from reference TRBV7-2 and TRBJ2-7, reads GAGVSQSPSNKVTEKGKDVELRCDPISGHTALYWYRQSLGQGLEFLIYFQGNSAPDKSGLPSDRFSAERTGGSVSTLTIQRTQQEDSAVYLCASSLGDSLYERYFGPGTRLTVT.